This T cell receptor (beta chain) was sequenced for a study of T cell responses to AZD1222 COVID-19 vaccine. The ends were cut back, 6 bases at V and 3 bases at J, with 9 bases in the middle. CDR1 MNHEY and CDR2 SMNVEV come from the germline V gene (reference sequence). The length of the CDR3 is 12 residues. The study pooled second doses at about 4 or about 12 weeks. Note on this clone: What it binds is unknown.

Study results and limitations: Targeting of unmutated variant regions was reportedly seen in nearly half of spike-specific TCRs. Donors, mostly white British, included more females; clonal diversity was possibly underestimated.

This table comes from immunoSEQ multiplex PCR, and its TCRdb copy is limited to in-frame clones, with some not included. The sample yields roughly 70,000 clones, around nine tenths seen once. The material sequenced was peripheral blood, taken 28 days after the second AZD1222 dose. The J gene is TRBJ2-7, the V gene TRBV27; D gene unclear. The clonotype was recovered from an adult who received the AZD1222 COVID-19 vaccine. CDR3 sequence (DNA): TGTGCCAGCAGGACCGGTCGCTACGAGCAGTACTTC. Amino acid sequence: CASRTGRYEQYF.